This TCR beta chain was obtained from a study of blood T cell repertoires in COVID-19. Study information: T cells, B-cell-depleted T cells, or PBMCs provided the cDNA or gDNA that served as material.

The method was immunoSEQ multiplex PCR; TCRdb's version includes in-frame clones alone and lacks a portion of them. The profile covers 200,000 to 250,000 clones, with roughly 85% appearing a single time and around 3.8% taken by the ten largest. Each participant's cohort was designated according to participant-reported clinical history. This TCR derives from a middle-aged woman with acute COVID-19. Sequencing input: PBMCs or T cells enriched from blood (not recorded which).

CDR3 in amino acids: CATSDLRGQGHNEQFF. The DNA for the CDR3 is TGTGCCACCAGTGATTTGCGGGGACAGGGACACAATGAGCAGTTCTTC. This chain joins TRBV24-1 and TRBJ2-1; 9 bases line up with TRBD1. The J segment lost 5 bases and the V segment lost 0 bases, leaving 4 bases of the junction unmatched. This CDR3 has 16 residues. Germline V gives CDR1 KGHDR, CDR2 SFDVKD.